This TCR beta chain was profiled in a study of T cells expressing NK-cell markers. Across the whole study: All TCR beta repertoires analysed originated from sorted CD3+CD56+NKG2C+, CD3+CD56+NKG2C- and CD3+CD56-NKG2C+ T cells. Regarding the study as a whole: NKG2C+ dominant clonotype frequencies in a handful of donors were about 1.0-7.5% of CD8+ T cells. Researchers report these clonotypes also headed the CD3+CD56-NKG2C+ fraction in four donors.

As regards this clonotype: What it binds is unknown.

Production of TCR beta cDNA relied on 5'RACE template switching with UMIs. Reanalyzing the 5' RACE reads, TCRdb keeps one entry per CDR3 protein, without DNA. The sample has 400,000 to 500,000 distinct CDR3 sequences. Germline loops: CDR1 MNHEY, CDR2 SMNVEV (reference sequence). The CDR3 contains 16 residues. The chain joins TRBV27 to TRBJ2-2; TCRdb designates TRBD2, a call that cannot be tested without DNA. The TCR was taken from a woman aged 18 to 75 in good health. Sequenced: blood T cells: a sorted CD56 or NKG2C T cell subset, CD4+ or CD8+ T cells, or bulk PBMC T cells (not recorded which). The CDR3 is CASSLLTGGYTGELFF.